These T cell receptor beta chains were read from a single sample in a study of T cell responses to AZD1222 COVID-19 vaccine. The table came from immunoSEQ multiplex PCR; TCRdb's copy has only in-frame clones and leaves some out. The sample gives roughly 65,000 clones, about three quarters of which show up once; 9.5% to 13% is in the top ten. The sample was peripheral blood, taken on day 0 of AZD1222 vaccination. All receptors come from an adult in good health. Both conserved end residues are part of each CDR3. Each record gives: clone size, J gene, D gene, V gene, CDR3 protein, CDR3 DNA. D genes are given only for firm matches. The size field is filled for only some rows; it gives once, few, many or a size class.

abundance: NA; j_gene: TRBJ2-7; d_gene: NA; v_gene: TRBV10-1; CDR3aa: CASSEGSGSKSYEQYF; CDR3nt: TGCGCCAGCAGTGAAGGATCCGGGTCTAAGTCCTACGAGCAGTACTTC
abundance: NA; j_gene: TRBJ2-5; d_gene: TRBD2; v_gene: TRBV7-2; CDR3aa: CASSLRGLAGQETQYF; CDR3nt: TGTGCCAGCAGCTTGAGGGGACTAGCGGGGCAAGAGACCCAGTACTTC
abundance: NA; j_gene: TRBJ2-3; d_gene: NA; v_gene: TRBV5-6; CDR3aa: CASSLARLAEDTQYF; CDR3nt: TGTGCCAGCAGCTTGGCCCGGCTAGCTGAAGATACGCAGTATTTT
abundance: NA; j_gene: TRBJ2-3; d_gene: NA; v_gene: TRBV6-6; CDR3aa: CASSYSFGTDTQYF; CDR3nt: TGTGCCAGCAGTTACAGCTTTGGAACAGATACGCAGTATTTT
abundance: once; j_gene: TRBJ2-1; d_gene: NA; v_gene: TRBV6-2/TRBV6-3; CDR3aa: CASSYSLQAQYNEQFF; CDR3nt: TGTGCCAGCAGTTACAGTTTGCAGGCCCAGTACAATGAGCAGTTCTTC
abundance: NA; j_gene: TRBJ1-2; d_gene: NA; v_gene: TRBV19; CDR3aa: CASSMGLGDGYTF; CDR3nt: TGTGCCAGTAGTATGGGCCTAGGTGATGGCTACACCTTC
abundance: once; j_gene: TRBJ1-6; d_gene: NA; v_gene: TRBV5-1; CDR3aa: CASSLRDPGSPLHF; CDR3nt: TGCGCCAGCAGCCTCCGGGACCCGGGATCACCCCTCCACTTT
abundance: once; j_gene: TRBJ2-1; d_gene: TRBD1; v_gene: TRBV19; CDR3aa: CASSKSRPQGAGTHNEQFF; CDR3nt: TGTGCCAGTAGTAAGAGCCGGCCTCAGGGGGCTGGGACACACAATGAGCAGTTCTTC
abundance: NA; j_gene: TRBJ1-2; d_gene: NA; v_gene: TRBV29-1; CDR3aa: CSVEAGGEGYTF; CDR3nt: TGCAGCGTTGAGGCGGGAGGAGAGGGCTACACCTTC
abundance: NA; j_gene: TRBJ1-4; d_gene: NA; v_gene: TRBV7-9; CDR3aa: CASSEYNEKLFF; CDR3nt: TGTGCCAGCAGCGAATATAATGAAAAACTGTTTTTT
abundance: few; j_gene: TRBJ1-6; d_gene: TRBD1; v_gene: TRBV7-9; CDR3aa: CASTRQGHNSPLHF; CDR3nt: TGTGCCAGCACCCGACAGGGGCACAATTCACCCCTCCACTTT
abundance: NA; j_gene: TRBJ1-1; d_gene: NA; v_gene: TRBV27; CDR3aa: CASSAVPGRGGAFF; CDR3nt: TGTGCCAGCAGTGCCGTCCCGGGACGTGGCGGGGCTTTCTTT
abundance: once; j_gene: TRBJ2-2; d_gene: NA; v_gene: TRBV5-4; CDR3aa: CASSLVRGPNTGELFF; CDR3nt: TGTGCCAGCAGCTTGGTGCGGGGGCCTAACACCGGGGAGCTGTTTTTT
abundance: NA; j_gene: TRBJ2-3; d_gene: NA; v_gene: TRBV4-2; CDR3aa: CASSQDRAKGITDTQYF; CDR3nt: TGTGCCAGCAGCCAAGATAGGGCAAAGGGAATTACAGATACGCAGTATTTT
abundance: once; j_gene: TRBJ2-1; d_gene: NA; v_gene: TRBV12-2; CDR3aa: CASRYLASGGPWEQFF; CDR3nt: TGTGCAAGTCGCTACCTTGCGTCGGGGGGGCCATGGGAGCAGTTCTTC
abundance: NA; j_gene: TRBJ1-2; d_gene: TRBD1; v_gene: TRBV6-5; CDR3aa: CASGRRQGVGYTF; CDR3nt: TGTGCCAGCGGTAGGAGACAGGGGGTTGGCTACACCTTC
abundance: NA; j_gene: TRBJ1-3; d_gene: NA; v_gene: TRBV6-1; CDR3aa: CASSENRLTRATIYF; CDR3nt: TGTGCCAGCAGTGAAAACCGCCTTACGCGGGCGACCATATATTTT
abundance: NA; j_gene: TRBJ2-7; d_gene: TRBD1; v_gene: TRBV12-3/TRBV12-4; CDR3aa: CASSFGQVYEQYF; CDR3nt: TGTGCCAGCAGTTTCGGACAGGTCTACGAGCAGTACTTC
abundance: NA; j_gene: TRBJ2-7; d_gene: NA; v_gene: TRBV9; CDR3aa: CASSVGPPFLTEQYF; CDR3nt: TGTGCCAGCAGCGTAGGTCCACCTTTTTTGACCGAGCAGTACTTC
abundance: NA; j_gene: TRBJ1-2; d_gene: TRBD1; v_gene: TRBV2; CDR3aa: CASSDSIGTGEGYTF; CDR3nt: TGTGCCAGCAGTGACTCGATTGGGACAGGGGAAGGCTACACCTTC
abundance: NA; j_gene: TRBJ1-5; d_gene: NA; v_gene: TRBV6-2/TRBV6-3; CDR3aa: CASSYEVEGNQPQHF; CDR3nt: TGTGCCAGCAGTTACGAGGTGGAGGGCAATCAGCCCCAGCATTTT
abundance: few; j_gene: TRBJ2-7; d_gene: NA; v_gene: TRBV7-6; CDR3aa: CASSSITGRDPYEQYF; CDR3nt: TGTGCCAGCAGCTCAATAACCGGACGGGACCCATACGAGCAGTACTTC
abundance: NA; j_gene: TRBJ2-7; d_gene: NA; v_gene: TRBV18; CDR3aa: CASSPPEGNYEQYF; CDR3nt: TGTGCCAGCTCACCACCGGAAGGGAACTACGAGCAGTACTTC
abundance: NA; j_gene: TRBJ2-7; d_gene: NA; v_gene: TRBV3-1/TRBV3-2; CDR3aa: CASSHLGMSNEQYF; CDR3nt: TGTGCCAGCAGCCACCTTGGGATGTCTAACGAGCAGTACTTC
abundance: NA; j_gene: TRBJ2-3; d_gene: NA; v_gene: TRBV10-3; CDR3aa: CAIRRQDSTDTQYF; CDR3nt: TGTGCCATCAGAAGACAGGATAGCACAGATACGCAGTATTTT
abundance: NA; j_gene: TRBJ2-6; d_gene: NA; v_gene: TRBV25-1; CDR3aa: CASSHPGTGANVLTF; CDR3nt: TGTGCCAGCAGCCATCCCGGGACAGGGGCCAACGTCCTGACTTTC
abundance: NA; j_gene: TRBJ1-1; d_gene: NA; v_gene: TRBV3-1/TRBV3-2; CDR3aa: CASSHSSDTEAFF; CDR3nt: TGTGCCAGCAGCCACTCTTCGGACACTGAAGCTTTCTTT
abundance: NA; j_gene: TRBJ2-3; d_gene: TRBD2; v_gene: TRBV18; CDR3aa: CASSPIGTSGGRGTQYF; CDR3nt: TGTGCCAGCTCACCTATTGGGACTAGCGGAGGCCGGGGTACGCAGTATTTT
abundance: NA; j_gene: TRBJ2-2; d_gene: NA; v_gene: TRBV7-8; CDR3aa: CASSLSGNTGELFF; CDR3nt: TGTGCCAGCAGCTTATCCGGGAACACCGGGGAGCTGTTTTTT
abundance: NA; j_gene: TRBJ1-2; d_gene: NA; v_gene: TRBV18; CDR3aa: CASSNGYGYTF; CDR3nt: TGTGCCAGCTCAAACGGCTATGGCTACACCTTC
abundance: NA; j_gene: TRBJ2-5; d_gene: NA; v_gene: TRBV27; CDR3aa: CASSPFSGEEETQYF; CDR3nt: TGTGCCAGCAGTCCGTTTTCGGGGGAAGAAGAGACCCAGTACTTC
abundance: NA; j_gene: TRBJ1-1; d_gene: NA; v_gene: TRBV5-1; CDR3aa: CASSEMNTEAFF; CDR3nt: TGCGCCAGCAGCGAAATGAACACTGAAGCTTTCTTT
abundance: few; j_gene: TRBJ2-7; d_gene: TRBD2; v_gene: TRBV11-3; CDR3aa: CASSLGTSYEQYF; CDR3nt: TGTGCCAGCAGCCTAGGGACTAGCTACGAGCAGTACTTC
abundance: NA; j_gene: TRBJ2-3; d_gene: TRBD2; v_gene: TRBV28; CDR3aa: CASNPGLGDTQYF; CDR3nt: TGTGCCAGCAATCCGGGACTAGGGGATACGCAGTATTTT
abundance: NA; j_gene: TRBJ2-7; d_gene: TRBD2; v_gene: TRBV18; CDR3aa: CASSPLVAGGDEQYF; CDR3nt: TGTGCCAGCTCACCATTAGTAGCGGGGGGAGACGAGCAGTACTTC
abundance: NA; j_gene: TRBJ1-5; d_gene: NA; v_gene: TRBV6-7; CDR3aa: CASSYSWASLTPQHF; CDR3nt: TGTGCCAGCAGTTACTCCTGGGCGAGCCTAACGCCCCAGCATTTT
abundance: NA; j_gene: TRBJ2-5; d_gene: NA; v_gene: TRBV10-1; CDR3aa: CASTHRKEEQGWEEYQETQYF; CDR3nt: TGCGCCAGCACCCATCGAAAGGAGGAGCAGGGGTGGGAGGAGTACCAAGAGACCCAGTACTTC
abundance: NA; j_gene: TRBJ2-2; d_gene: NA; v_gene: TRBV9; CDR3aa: CASSVESPLTGELFF; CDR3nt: TGTGCCAGCAGCGTAGAGTCGCCTCTCACCGGGGAGCTGTTTTTT
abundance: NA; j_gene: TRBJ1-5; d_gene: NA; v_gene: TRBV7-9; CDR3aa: CASSLAGEGNQPQHF; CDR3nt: TGTGCCAGCAGCTTAGCGGGCGAGGGCAATCAGCCCCAGCATTTT
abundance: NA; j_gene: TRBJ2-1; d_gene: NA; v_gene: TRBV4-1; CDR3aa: CASSQEDRYNEQFF; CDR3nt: TGCGCCAGCAGCCAAGAAGACAGATACAATGAGCAGTTCTTC
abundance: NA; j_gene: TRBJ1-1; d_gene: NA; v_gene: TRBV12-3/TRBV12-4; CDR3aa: CASRQGEAFF; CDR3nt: TGTGCCAGCAGGCAGGGGGAAGCTTTCTTT
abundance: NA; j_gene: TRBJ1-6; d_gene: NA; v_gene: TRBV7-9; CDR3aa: CASSPSPNSPLHF; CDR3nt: TGTGCCAGCAGCCCCAGTCCCAATTCACCCCTCCACTTT
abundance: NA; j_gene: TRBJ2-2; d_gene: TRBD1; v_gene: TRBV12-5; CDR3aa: CASGFFVGDRDTGELFF; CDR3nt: TGTGCTAGTGGTTTTTTCGTTGGGGACAGGGATACCGGGGAGCTGTTTTTT
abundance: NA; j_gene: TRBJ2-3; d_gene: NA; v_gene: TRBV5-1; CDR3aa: CASSPAGVSTDTQYF; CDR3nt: TGCGCCAGCAGCCCTGCAGGGGTCAGCACAGATACGCAGTATTTT
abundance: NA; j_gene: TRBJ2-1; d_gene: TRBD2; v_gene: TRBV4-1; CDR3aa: CASSQVLAGGSYNEQFF; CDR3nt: TGCGCCAGCAGCCAAGTGCTGGCGGGGGGGTCCTACAATGAGCAGTTCTTC
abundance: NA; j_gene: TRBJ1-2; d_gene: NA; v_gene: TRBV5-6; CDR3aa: CASSFARPVGGYTF; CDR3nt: TGTGCCAGCAGCTTTGCCAGGCCTGTTGGAGGCTACACCTTC
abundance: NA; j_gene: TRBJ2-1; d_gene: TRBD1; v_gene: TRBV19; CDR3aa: CASSPGTVIDNEQFF; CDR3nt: TGTGCCAGTAGTCCCGGGACAGTGATCGACAATGAGCAGTTCTTC
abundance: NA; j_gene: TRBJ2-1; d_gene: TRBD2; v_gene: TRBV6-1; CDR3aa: CASSEANEYGGGQTNEQFF; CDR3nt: TGTGCCAGCAGTGAAGCGAATGAGTACGGCGGGGGGCAAACCAATGAGCAGTTCTTC
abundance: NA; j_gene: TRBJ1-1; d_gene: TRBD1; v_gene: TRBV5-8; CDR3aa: CASPLPPGQKLNTEAFF; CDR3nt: TGTGCCAGTCCCTTACCACCGGGACAGAAGTTGAACACTGAAGCTTTCTTT
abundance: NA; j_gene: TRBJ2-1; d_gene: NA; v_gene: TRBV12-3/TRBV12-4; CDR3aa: CASSLAARGEQFF; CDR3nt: TGTGCCAGCAGTTTGGCTGCGCGGGGAGAGCAGTTCTTC
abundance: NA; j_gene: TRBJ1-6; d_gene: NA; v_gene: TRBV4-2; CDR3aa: CASSQESQQAYNSPLHF; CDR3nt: TGTGCCAGCAGCCAAGAGTCGCAACAGGCTTATAATTCACCCCTCCACTTT
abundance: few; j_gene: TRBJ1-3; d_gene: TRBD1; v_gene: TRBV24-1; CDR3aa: CATRPEKEDRLSGNTIYF; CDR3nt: TGTGCCACCAGGCCCGAGAAAGAGGACAGGCTCTCTGGAAACACCATATATTTT
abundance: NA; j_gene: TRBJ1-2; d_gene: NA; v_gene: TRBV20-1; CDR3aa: CSALQYGYTF; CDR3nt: TGCAGTGCTCTCCAATATGGCTACACCTTC
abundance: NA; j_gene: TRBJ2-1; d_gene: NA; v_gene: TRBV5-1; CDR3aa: CASSFTGGPYNEQFF; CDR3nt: TGCGCCAGCAGCTTTACGGGGGGCCCCTACAATGAGCAGTTCTTC
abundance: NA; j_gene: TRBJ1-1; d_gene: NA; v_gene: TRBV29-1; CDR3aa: CSVVTDMNTEAFF; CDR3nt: TGCAGCGTTGTCACAGACATGAACACTGAAGCTTTCTTT
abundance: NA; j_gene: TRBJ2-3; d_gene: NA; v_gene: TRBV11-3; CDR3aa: CASSPQARDTQYF; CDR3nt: TGTGCCAGCAGCCCCCAGGCCCGGGATACGCAGTATTTT
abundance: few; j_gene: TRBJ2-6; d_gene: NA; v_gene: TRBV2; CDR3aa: CASSLEVSGANVLTF; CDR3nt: TGTGCCAGCAGTTTAGAGGTGTCTGGGGCCAACGTCCTGACTTTC
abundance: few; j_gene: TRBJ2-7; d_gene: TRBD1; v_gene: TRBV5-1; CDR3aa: CASRTGQANYEQYF; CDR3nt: TGCGCCAGCCGTACGGGACAGGCCAACTACGAGCAGTACTTC